This T cell receptor (beta chain) emerged from a study of response to subunit inactivated influenza vaccine. Study-level findings and limits: The authors put forward the suggestion that each seasonal influenza vaccination may bring in only a limited number of new T cells.

CDR3 length equals 15 residues. CDR1 is MDHEN, CDR2 SYDVKM, per germline. Trimming cost V 3 bases and J 2 bases, with 10 bases left between them. MiXCR was run by TCRdb on the RT-PCR reads, yielding one entry per CDR3 protein. This table has under 550,000 distinct CDR3 sequences, more than 7% appearing once. This clonotype was found a few times. What it binds is unknown. This TCR derives from a man aged 50-75 years who received an inactivated influenza vaccine. V gene TRBV28 combines with J gene TRBJ1-4; D possibly corresponds to TRBD1 (6 bases). The specimen was PBMCs from blood, collected about 23 months after vaccination. DNA for the CDR3: TGTGCCAGCAGTTTTATAACAGGGACTAATGAAAAACTGTTTTTT. As protein: CASSFITGTNEKLFF.